These T cell receptor beta chains were read from a single sample in a study of blood T cell repertoires in COVID-19. Assay used: immunoSEQ multiplex PCR; TCRdb lists only in-frame clones, some missing. Here the sample spans approximately 91,000 clones, around three quarters being singletons. Sequenced: peripheral blood. Receptors originate from a man between 65 and 85 years old with acute or convalescent COVID-19. CDR3s include the opening cysteine and the closing phenylalanine or tryptophan. The D gene is left open where the match is weak. Clone size, where shown, is once, few, many, or a class for clones that have expanded.

TRBJ1-2 | TRBV6-1 | NA | once | CASSEAQGVGYTF | TGTGCCAGCAGTGAAGCGCAAGGGGTCGGCTACACCTTC
TRBJ1-1 | TRBV6-5 | NA | NA | CASVLTGRAFF | TGTGCCAGCGTGTTGACAGGTCGAGCTTTCTTT
TRBJ2-3 | TRBV6-5 | TRBD1 | once | CAGQGGGTDTQYF | TGTGCCGGCCAAGGGGGCGGCACAGATACGCAGTATTTT
TRBJ2-4 | TRBV7-2 | NA | NA | CASSLRVKNIQYF | TGTGCCAGCAGCTTAAGAGTCAAAAACATTCAGTACTTC
TRBJ2-1 | TRBV5-1 | TRBD2 | NA | CASSWGLAFSNEQFF | TGCGCCAGCAGCTGGGGACTAGCGTTTTCCAATGAGCAGTTCTTC
TRBJ2-3 | TRBV9 | TRBD1 | once | CASSVRDYPGTGHTDTQYF | TGTGCCAGCAGCGTTAGAGACTATCCCGGGACAGGACACACAGATACGCAGTATTTT
TRBJ2-1 | TRBV6-4 | TRBD2 | NA | CASSDSGGRDEQFF | TGTGCCAGCAGTGACTCAGGCGGGAGGGATGAGCAGTTCTTC
TRBJ2-7 | TRBV5-4 | NA | NA | CASSLGAPYEQYF | TGTGCCAGCAGCTTGGGGGCCCCCTACGAGCAGTACTTC
TRBJ1-4 | TRBV7-2 | TRBD1 | NA | CASSEGTGGFLNEKLFF | TGTGCCAGCAGCGAAGGGACAGGGGGCTTTTTAAATGAAAAACTGTTTTTT
TRBJ1-3 | TRBV6-5 | NA | few | CASSPRSSSGNTIYF | TGTGCCAGCAGTCCCCGCTCGAGCTCTGGAAACACCATATATTTT
TRBJ1-1 | TRBV5-4 | NA | NA | CASTTQGAGEAFF | TGTGCCAGCACCACGCAAGGTGCAGGGGAAGCTTTCTTT
TRBJ1-1 | TRBV28 | TRBD1 | few | CASRYFVAGGTEAFF | TGTGCCAGCCGATATTTCGTGGCAGGGGGCACTGAAGCTTTCTTT
TRBJ2-4 | TRBV5-6 | NA | NA | CASSLAGGNIQYF | TGTGCCAGCAGCTTGGCCGGAGGGAACATTCAGTACTTC
TRBJ1-1 | TRBV4-1 | TRBD1 | NA | CASSQEGRGTNTEAFF | TGCGCCAGCAGCCAAGAGGGCAGGGGGACGAACACTGAAGCTTTCTTT
TRBJ2-1 | TRBV12-5 | TRBD1 | NA | CASGQQGSEQFF | TGTGCTAGTGGGCAACAGGGGAGTGAGCAGTTCTTC
TRBJ1-1 | TRBV5-1 | NA | NA | CASSLGSGGMNTEAFF | TGCGCCAGCAGCTTGGGATCGGGAGGCATGAACACTGAAGCTTTCTTT
TRBJ1-4 | TRBV23-1 | NA | NA | CASSQTLRGGDEKLFF | TGCGCCAGCAGTCAGACCTTAAGGGGGGGCGATGAAAAACTGTTTTTT
TRBJ1-6 | TRBV5-1 | NA | NA | CASSLNVAENSPLHF | TGCGCCAGCAGCTTGAATGTCGCGGAAAATTCACCCCTCCACTTT
TRBJ1-1 | TRBV4-1 | TRBD1 | NA | CASSQEGRGSTEAFF | TGCGCCAGCAGCCAAGAAGGCAGGGGGAGCACTGAAGCTTTCTTT
TRBJ1-1 | TRBV7-6 | NA | once | CASSRSRGTEAFF | TGTGCCAGCAGCCGAAGCAGGGGTACTGAAGCTTTCTTT
TRBJ2-7 | TRBV29-1 | NA | NA | CSVAPQLRGYEQYF | TGCAGCGTTGCTCCACAGCTACGGGGCTACGAGCAGTACTTC
TRBJ2-7 | TRBV7-8 | NA | NA | CASSLEYGGPSYEQYF | TGTGCCAGCAGCTTAGAGTACGGGGGGCCCTCCTACGAGCAGTACTTC
TRBJ2-2 | TRBV2 | TRBD1 | NA | CASKGASGELFF | TGTGCCAGCAAGGGGGCGTCCGGGGAGCTGTTTTTT
TRBJ2-7 | TRBV7-2 | TRBD2 | NA | CASSLELAGVASYEQYF | TGTGCCAGCAGCTTAGAACTAGCGGGAGTTGCATCCTACGAGCAGTACTTC
TRBJ1-2 | TRBV12-3/TRBV12-4 | NA | NA | CASSLEGVYGYTF | TGTGCCAGCAGTTTAGAAGGGGTGTATGGCTACACCTTC
TRBJ1-2 | TRBV5-1 | NA | NA | CASSFDSTNYGYTF | TGCGCCAGCAGCTTTGACAGTACTAACTATGGCTACACCTTC
TRBJ2-1 | TRBV5-1 | TRBD1 | NA | CASSSQGDRVNEQFF | TGCGCCAGCAGCTCACAGGGGGATAGAGTCAATGAGCAGTTCTTC
TRBJ1-4 | TRBV25-1 | NA | NA | CASSRIQGINEKLFF | TGTGCCAGCAGCAGGATTCAGGGGATTAATGAAAAACTGTTTTTT
TRBJ1-3 | TRBV5-6 | TRBD1 | NA | CASSLDTRGANGNTIYF | TGTGCCAGCAGCCTTGATACCAGGGGGGCGAACGGAAACACCATATATTTT
TRBJ2-2 | TRBV6-1 | TRBD2 | NA | CASSEALAGVTGELFF | TGTGCCAGCAGTGAAGCTCTAGCGGGAGTCACCGGGGAGCTGTTTTTT
TRBJ1-1 | TRBV18 | TRBD1 | NA | CASSSLTGLSTEAFF | TGTGCCAGCTCATCGTTGACAGGGTTGAGCACTGAAGCTTTCTTT
TRBJ2-5 | TRBV5-6 | TRBD2 | once | CASSFVLAGEVQETQYF | TGTGCCAGCAGCTTTGTACTAGCGGGAGAAGTCCAAGAGACCCAGTACTTC
TRBJ1-6 | TRBV6-1 | NA | NA | CASSEETGPSYNSPLHF | TGTGCCAGCAGTGAAGAGACAGGACCATCTTATAATTCACCCCTCCACTTT
TRBJ2-3 | TRBV27 | TRBD1 | NA | CASSARTGARDTQYF | TGTGCCAGCAGTGCCCGAACAGGGGCGAGGGATACGCAGTATTTT
TRBJ2-2 | TRBV6-5 | TRBD1 | NA | CASRQGLTNTGELFF | TGTGCCAGCAGACAGGGGCTGACGAACACCGGGGAGCTGTTTTTT
TRBJ1-5 | TRBV7-2 | TRBD1 | NA | CASSSTGGGNQPQHF | TGTGCCAGCAGCTCAACAGGGGGCGGCAATCAGCCCCAGCATTTT
TRBJ1-2 | TRBV28 | NA | NA | CASSPGGGNYGYTF | TGTGCCAGCAGTCCCGGAGGAGGCAACTATGGCTACACCTTC
TRBJ2-1 | TRBV7-9 | TRBD2 | NA | CASSTGTSDNNEQFF | TGTGCCAGCAGCACCGGGACTAGCGACAACAATGAGCAGTTCTTC
TRBJ1-4 | TRBV19 | NA | few | CASSPTGLSNEKLFF | TGTGCCAGTAGTCCCACCGGACTGTCGAATGAAAAACTGTTTTTT
TRBJ2-1 | TRBV7-9 | TRBD2 | few | CASSQRLAGHNEQFF | TGTGCCAGCAGCCAAAGACTAGCGGGCCACAATGAGCAGTTCTTC
TRBJ2-5 | TRBV28 | TRBD1 | NA | CASRRGRETQYF | TGTGCCAGCAGGAGGGGGCGGGAGACCCAGTACTTC
TRBJ1-1 | TRBV29-1 | TRBD1 | NA | CSVEELDRAGEAFF | TGCAGCGTTGAAGAGTTAGACAGGGCTGGTGAAGCTTTCTTT
TRBJ2-5 | TRBV7-2 | NA | NA | CASSRTARGETQYF | TGTGCCAGCAGCCGGACCGCTCGCGGGGAGACCCAGTACTTC
TRBJ1-2 | TRBV20-1 | NA | NA | CSARGGYGYTF | TGCAGTGCACGGGGGGGGTATGGCTACACCTTC
TRBJ1-1 | TRBV12-5 | NA | NA | CASGLVRSEAFF | TGTGCTAGTGGTTTGGTACGCAGTGAAGCTTTCTTT
TRBJ1-1 | TRBV29-1 | NA | NA | CSARQSLNTEAFF | TGCAGCGCCAGACAGAGTTTGAACACTGAAGCTTTCTTT
TRBJ2-1 | TRBV6-6 | TRBD2 | NA | CASSYATSGGYNEQFF | TGTGCCAGCAGTTACGCGACTAGCGGGGGCTACAATGAGCAGTTCTTC
TRBJ2-3 | TRBV27 | NA | NA | CASSRHSTDTQYF | TGTGCCAGCTCGAGACACAGCACAGATACGCAGTATTTT
TRBJ1-1 | TRBV3-1/TRBV3-2 | NA | NA | CASSQQGSTEAFF | TGTGCCAGCAGCCAGCAGGGGTCCACTGAAGCTTTCTTT
TRBJ2-2 | TRBV5-4 | NA | NA | CASSLEGWGTGELFF | TGTGCCAGCAGCTTAGAGGGTTGGGGCACCGGGGAGCTGTTTTTT
TRBJ1-2 | TRBV19 | NA | NA | CASSIVADTLNYGYTF | TGTGCCAGTAGTATAGTGGCGGACACACTTAACTATGGCTACACCTTC
TRBJ1-6 | TRBV28 | NA | NA | CASNAGSGPLHF | TGTGCCAGCAACGCAGGGTCGGGACCCCTCCACTTT